These T cell receptor beta chains were read from a single sample in a study of blood T cells in healthy people across ages. One entry per CDR3 protein, called by TCRdb with MiXCR from the 5' RACE reads. Of roughly 650,000 distinct CDR3 sequences detected, less than 40% appear once; the ten largest clones hold 15%. Sequences were obtained from blood. The receptors come from a woman over 75 in good health. Each CDR3 is given with its conserved first and last residue. A D gene is named only where the DNA matches it firmly. Clone size appears in some rows only: once, few, many, or a class for an expanded clone.

TRBD2,TRBJ2-7,TRBV20-1,many,CSASLGGGNEQYF,TGCAGTGCTAGTTTAGGCGGGGGAAACGAGCAGTACTTC
-,TRBJ2-7,TRBV7-2,-,CASSFGTSEQYF,TGTGCCAGCAGCTTTGGTACCAGCGAGCAGTACTTC
TRBD1,TRBJ2-7,TRBV6-5,-,CASSYATPGQGYEQYF,TGTGCCAGCAGTTACGCGACCCCGGGACAGGGCTACGAGCAGTACTTC
TRBD1,TRBJ1-5,TRBV6-6,-,CASRTTGTGKNQPQHF,TGTGCCAGCAGGACGACCGGGACAGGGAAAAATCAGCCCCAGCATTTT
TRBD2,TRBJ2-3,TRBV27,many,CASKTSGADTQYF,TGTGCCAGCAAGACTAGCGGGGCCGATACGCAGTATTTT
-,TRBJ1-5,TRBV7-9,-,CASSSARSPPQHF,TGTGCCAGCAGCTCCGCGCGGTCCCCGCCCCAGCATTTT
TRBD1,TRBJ1-1,TRBV5-1,-,CASSSTGQGANTEAFF,TGCGCCAGCAGCTCAACCGGACAGGGGGCGAACACTGAAGCTTTCTTT
-,TRBJ1-1,TRBV7-6,many,CASSLAAGAYTEAFF,TGTGCCAGCAGCTTAGCAGCAGGGGCCTACACTGAAGCTTTCTTT
-,TRBJ2-7,TRBV7-9,few,CASSHELAHYEQYF,TGTGCCAGCAGCCACGAACTAGCTCACTACGAGCAGTACTTC
-,TRBJ1-5,TRBV6-2/TRBV6-3,-,CASRYWGVRQPQHF,TGTGCCAGCAGGTACTGGGGGGTCAGGCAGCCCCAGCATTTT
-,TRBJ1-6,TRBV30,once,CASTMGGGSPLHF,TGTGCCTCCACGATGGGGGGAGGATCACCCCTCCACTTT
-,TRBJ2-3,TRBV7-2,-,CASSFRQAGGTDTQYF,TGTGCCAGCAGTTTTAGACAGGCTGGGGGCACAGATACGCAGTATTTT
-,TRBJ2-2,TRBV7-2,few,CASSTRQNTGELFF,TGTGCCAGCAGCACTCGACAGAACACCGGGGAGCTGTTTTTT
TRBD2,TRBJ2-2,TRBV7-6,-,CASSFEREGQLFF,TGTGCCAGCAGCTTCGAGAGGGAGGGGCAGCTGTTTTTT
-,TRBJ1-1,TRBV30,many,CAWSGGVNTEAFF,TGTGCCTGGAGTGGAGGTGTTAACACTGAAGCTTTCTTT
TRBD1,TRBJ2-3,TRBV11-1,-,CASRTTLPGQGVKDTQYF,TGTGCCAGCAGAACAACCCTACCGGGACAGGGGGTTAAAGATACGCAGTATTTT
-,TRBJ1-6,TRBV5-1,once,CASSQLGRGEDSPLHF,TGCGCCAGCAGCCAATTGGGTCGAGGGGAGGATTCACCCCTCCACTTT
-,TRBJ2-3,TRBV6-5,-,CASSIVSTDTQYF,TGTGCCAGCAGTATAGTTAGCACAGATACGCAGTATTTT
-,TRBJ1-5,TRBV3-1,many,CASSQANSNQPQHF,TGTGCCAGCAGCCAGGCTAACAGCAATCAGCCCCAGCATTTT
TRBD1,TRBJ1-5,TRBV2,-,CASRLGQTSNQPQHF,TGTGCCAGCAGACTGGGACAGACTAGCAATCAGCCCCAGCATTTT
-,TRBJ1-1,TRBV29-1,-,CSVAFPVAFF,TGCAGCGTTGCTTTTCCCGTAGCTTTCTTT
-,TRBJ1-1,TRBV11-2,few,CASSFRVGEAFF,TGTGCCAGCAGCTTCCGGGTGGGGGAAGCTTTCTTT
TRBD2,TRBJ2-5,TRBV9,many,CASSHPIGTSGEETQYF,TGTGCCAGCAGCCACCCAATAGGGACTAGCGGGGAAGAGACCCAGTACTTC
TRBD2,TRBJ2-5,TRBV20-1,many,CSARDSRTSSETQYF,TGCAGTGCTAGAGATAGCAGGACTAGCTCGGAGACCCAGTACTTC
-,TRBJ1-2,TRBV29-1,-,CSVVGSNYGYTF,TGCAGCGTTGTGGGCAGTAACTATGGCTACACCTTC
-,TRBJ2-6,TRBV5-1,-,CASSWAGDGANVLTF,TGCGCCAGCAGTTGGGCAGGGGACGGGGCCAACGTCCTGACTTTC
-,TRBJ2-1,TRBV24-1,many,CATSRRGLGEQFF,TGTGCCACCAGCCGTAGGGGGTTGGGTGAGCAGTTCTTC
-,TRBJ1-5,TRBV27,many,CASSPLLDSGNQPQHF,TGTGCCAGCAGTCCCCTGTTAGACAGTGGCAATCAGCCCCAGCATTTT
-,TRBJ1-1,TRBV4-3,-,CASSQGGGGGDTEAFF,TGCGCCAGCAGCCAAGGCGGGGGGGGTGGGGACACTGAAGCTTTCTTT
-,TRBJ2-1,TRBV20-1,-,CSASRTTSYNEQFF,TGCAGTGCTAGTCGGACTACCTCCTACAATGAGCAGTTCTTC
-,TRBJ2-1,TRBV12-3/TRBV12-4,many,CASSWTYNEQFF,TGTGCCAGCAGTTGGACCTACAATGAGCAGTTCTTC
-,TRBJ1-1,TRBV6-5,-,CASSYSAGANTEAFF,TGTGCCAGCAGTTACTCGGCAGGGGCGAACACTGAAGCTTTCTTT
-,TRBJ2-1,TRBV14,-,CASSPKRNSYNEQFF,TGTGCCAGCAGCCCAAAGCGGAACTCCTACAATGAGCAGTTCTTC
-,TRBJ2-7,TRBV5-1,-,CASSSSEPHEQYF,TGCGCCAGCAGCTCATCGGAGCCGCACGAGCAGTACTTC
-,TRBJ2-1,TRBV29-1,-,CSAETRADEQFF,TGCAGCGCCGAAACCCGGGCGGATGAGCAGTTCTTC
-,TRBJ2-7,TRBV10-3,-,CAIRGDSPYEQYF,TGTGCCATCCGAGGGGACTCCCCCTACGAGCAGTACTTC
TRBD1,TRBJ2-7,TRBV19,many,CASRGQLHSYEQYF,TGTGCCAGTAGGGGACAGCTCCACTCCTACGAGCAGTACTTC
-,TRBJ2-7,TRBV18,few,CASSPQGIYEQYF,TGTGCCAGCTCACCACAGGGCATCTACGAGCAGTACTTC
TRBD2,TRBJ2-7,TRBV5-1,-,CASSWGGPSGSYEQYF,TGCGCCAGCAGCTGGGGGGGGCCTAGCGGGAGCTACGAGCAGTACTTC
TRBD1,TRBJ1-2,TRBV2,many,CASSGATGGYGYTF,TGTGCCAGCAGTGGGGCCACAGGGGGCTATGGCTACACCTTC